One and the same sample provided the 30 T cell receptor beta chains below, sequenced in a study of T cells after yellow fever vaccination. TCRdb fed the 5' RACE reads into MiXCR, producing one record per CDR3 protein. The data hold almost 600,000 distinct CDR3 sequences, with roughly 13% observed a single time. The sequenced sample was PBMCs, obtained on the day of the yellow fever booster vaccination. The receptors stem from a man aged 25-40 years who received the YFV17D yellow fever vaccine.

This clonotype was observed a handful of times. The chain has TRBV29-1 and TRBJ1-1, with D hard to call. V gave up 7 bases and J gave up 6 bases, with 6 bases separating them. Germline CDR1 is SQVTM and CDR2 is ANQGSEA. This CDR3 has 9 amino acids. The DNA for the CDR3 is TGCAGCGGAGCAGCTGAAGCTTTCTTT. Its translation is CSGAAEAFF.

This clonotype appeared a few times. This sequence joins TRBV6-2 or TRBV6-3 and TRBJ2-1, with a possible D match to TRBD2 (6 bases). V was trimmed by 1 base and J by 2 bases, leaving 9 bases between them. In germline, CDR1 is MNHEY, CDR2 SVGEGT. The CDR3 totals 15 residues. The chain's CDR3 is CASSYLAEAYNEQFF. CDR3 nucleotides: TGTGCCAGCAGTTACTTAGCGGAGGCCTACAATGAGCAGTTCTTC.

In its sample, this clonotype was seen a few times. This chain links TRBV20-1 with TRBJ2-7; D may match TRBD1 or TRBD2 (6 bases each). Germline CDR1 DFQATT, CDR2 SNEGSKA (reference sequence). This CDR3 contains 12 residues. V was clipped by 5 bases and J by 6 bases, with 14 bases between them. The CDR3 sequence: CSAGGWGREQYF. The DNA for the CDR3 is TGCAGTGCTGGGGGGTGGGGGCGCGAGCAGTACTTC.

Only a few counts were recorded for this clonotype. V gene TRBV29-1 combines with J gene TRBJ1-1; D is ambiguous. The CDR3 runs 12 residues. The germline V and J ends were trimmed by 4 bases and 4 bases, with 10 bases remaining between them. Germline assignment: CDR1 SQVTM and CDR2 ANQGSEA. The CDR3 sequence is CSVGGSGTEAFF. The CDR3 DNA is TGCAGCGTTGGTGGGTCGGGCACTGAAGCTTTCTTT.

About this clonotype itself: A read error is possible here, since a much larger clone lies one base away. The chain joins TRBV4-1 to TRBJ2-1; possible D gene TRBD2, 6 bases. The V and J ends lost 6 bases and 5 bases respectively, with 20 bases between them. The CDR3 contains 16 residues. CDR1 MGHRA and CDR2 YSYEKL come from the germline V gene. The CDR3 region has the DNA TGCGCCAGCAGGGGAATGGGACTTTGGGTAAACAATGAGCAGTTCTTC. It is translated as CASRGMGLWVNNEQFF.

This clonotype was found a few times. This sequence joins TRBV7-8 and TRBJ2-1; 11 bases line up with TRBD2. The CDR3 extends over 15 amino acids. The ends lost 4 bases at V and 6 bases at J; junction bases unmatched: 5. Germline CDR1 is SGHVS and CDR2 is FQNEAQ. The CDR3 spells CASSSAGLAANEQFF. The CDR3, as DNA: TGTGCCAGCAGCTCAGCGGGACTAGCGGCCAATGAGCAGTTCTTC. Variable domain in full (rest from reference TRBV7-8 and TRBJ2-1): GAGVSQSPRYKVAKRGQDVALRCDPISGHVSLFWYQQALGQGPEFLTYFQNEAQLDKSGLPSDRFFAERPEGSVSTLKIQRTQQEDSAVYLCASSSAGLAANEQFFGPGTRLTVL.

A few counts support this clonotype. The CDR3 coding sequence is TGCGCCAGCAACTCGGGACAGGGGCTCTACGAGCAGTACTTC. Translated, it gives CASNSGQGLYEQYF. The chain employs TRBV5-1 and TRBJ2-7, with 10 nucleotides matching TRBD1. Germline loops: CDR1 SGHRS, CDR2 YFSETQ. After removal of 6 bases from V and 3 bases from J, the junction contained 6 bases not matched to a gene. This CDR3 region has 14 residues.

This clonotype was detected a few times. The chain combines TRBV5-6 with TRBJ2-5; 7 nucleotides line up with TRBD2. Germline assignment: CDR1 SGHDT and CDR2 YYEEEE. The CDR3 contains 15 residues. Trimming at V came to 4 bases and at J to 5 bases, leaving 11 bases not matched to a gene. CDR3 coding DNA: TGTGCCAGCAGCCCCTTTGGACTAGGAGGCGAGACCCAGTACTTC. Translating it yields CASSPFGLGGETQYF.

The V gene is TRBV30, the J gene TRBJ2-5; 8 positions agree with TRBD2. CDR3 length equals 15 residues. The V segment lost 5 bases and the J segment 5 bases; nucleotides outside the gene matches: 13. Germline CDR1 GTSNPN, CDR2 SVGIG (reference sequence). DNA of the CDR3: TGTGCCTGGGGAGTAGTAGCGGGGTTTGGTGAGACCCAGTACTTC. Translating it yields CAWGVVAGFGETQYF.

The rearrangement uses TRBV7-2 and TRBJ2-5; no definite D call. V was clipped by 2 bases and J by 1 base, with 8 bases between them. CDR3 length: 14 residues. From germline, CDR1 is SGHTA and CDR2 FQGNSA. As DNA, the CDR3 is TGTGCCAGCAGCTTACTGGCCCTCCAAGAGACCCAGTACTTC. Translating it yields CASSLLALQETQYF.

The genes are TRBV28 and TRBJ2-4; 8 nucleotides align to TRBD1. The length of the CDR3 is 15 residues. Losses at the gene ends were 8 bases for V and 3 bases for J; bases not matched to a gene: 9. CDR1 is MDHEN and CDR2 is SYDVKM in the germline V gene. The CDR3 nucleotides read TGTGCCAGCTCCTCCACAGGGGGTCGCAAAAACATTCAGTACTTC. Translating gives CASSSTGGRKNIQYF.

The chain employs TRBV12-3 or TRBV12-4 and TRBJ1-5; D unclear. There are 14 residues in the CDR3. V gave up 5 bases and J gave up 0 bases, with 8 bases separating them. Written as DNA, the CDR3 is TGTGCCAGCAGTCACGCCCATAGCAATCAGCCCCAGCATTTT. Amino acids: CASSHAHSNQPQHF.

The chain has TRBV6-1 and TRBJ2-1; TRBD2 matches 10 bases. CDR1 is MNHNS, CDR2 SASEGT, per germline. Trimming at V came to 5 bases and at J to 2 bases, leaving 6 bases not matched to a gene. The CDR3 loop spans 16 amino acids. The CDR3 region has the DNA TGTGCCAGCAGTCCGAGCGGGAGGGTCCCCTACAATGAGCAGTTCTTC. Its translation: CASSPSGRVPYNEQFF.

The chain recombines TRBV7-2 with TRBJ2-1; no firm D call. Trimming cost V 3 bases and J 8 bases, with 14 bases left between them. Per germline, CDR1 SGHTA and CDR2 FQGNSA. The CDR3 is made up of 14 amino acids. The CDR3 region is CASSFLKRTDEQFF. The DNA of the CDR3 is TGTGCCAGCAGCTTTCTGAAACGGACCGATGAGCAGTTCTTC.

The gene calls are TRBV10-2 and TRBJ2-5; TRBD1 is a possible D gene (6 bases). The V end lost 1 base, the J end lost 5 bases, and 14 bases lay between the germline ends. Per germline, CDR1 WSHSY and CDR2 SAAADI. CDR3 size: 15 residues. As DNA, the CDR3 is TGCGCCAGCAGTGAGTGGGGTGGGGGCGCCGAGACCCAGTACTTC. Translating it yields CASSEWGGGAETQYF.

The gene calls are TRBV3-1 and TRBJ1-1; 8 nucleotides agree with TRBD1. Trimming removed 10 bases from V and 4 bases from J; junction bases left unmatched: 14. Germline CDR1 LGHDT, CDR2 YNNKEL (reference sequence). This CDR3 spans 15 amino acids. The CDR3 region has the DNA TGTGCCACCTCCAACGAATGGACAGGGAGCACTGAAGCTTTCTTT. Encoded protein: CATSNEWTGSTEAFF.

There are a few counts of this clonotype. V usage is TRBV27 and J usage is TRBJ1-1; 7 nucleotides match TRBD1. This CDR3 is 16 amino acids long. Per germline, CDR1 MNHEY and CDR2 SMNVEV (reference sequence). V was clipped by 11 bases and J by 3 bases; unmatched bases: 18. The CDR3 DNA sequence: TGTGCCCCCATCTTTCGAGGGGGCAAGAGAGACACTGAAGCTTTCTTT. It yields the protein CAPIFRGGKRDTEAFF.

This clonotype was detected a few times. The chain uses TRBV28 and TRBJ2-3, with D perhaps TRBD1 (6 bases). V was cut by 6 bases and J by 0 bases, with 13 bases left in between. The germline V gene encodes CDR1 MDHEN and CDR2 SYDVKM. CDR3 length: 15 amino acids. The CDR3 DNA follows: TGTGCCAGCAGCCCTCCGGGACATAGCACAGATACGCAGTATTTT. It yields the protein CASSPPGHSTDTQYF.

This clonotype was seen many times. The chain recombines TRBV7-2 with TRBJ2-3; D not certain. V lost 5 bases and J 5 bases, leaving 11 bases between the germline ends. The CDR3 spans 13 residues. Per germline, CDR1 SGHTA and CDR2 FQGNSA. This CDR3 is CASSPAFGDTQYF. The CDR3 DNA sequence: TGTGCCAGCAGCCCGGCGTTTGGAGATACGCAGTATTTT.

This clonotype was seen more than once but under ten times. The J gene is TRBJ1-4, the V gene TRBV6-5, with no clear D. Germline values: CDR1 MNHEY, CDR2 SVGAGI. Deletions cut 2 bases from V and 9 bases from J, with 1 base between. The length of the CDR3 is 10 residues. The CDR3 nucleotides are TGTGCCAGCAGTTACAAAAAACTGTTTTTT. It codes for CASSYKKLFF.

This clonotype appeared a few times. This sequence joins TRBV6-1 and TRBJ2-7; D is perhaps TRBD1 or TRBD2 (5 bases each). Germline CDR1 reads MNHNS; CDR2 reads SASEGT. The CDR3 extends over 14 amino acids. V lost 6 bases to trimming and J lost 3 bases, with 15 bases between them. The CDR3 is CASRAPGASYEQYF. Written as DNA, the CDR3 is TGTGCCAGCAGGGCCCCCGGGGCGAGCTACGAGCAGTACTTC.

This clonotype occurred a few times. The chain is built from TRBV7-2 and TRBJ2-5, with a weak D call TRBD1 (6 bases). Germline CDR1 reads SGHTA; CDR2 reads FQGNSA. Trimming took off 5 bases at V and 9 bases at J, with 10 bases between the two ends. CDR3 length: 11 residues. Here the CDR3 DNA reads TGTGCCAGCAGCGCGAAGGGGGCCCAGTACTTC. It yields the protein CASSAKGAQYF.

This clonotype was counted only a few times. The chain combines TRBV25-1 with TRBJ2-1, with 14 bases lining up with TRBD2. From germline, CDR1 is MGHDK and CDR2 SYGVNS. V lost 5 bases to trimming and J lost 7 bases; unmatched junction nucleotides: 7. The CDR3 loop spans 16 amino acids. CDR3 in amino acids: CASSRGLAGATNEQFF. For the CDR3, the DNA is TGTGCCAGCAGTCGGGGACTAGCGGGAGCTACGAATGAGCAGTTCTTC.

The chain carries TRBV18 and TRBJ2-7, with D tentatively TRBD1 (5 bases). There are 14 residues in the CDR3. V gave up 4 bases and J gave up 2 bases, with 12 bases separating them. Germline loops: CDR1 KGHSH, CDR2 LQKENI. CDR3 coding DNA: TGTGCCAGCTCACGAGCAGGGAATCCCTACGAGCAGTACTTC. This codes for CASSRAGNPYEQYF. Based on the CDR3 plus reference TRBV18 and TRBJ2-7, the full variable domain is NAGVMQNPRHLVRRRGQEARLRCSPMKGHSHVYWYRQLPEEGLKFMVYLQKENIIDESGMPKERFSAEFPKEGPSILRIQQVVRGDSAAYFCASSRAGNPYEQYFGPGTRLTVT.

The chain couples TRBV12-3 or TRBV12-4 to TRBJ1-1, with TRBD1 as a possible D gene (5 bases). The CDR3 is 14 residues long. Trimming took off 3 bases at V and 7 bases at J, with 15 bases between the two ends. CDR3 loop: CASSFSGVGDEAFF. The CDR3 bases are TGTGCCAGCAGTTTCTCGGGGGTGGGTGATGAAGCTTTCTTT.

This CDR3 is CASSSRLESFYEQYF. The CDR3 nucleotides read TGTGCCAGCAGTTCCAGACTAGAATCTTTCTACGAGCAGTACTTC. The rearrangement joins TRBV6-5 to TRBJ2-7, with a tentative D call TRBD2 (6 bases). This CDR3 comprises 15 residues. V was shortened by 4 bases and J by 3 bases, with 16 bases between the two germline ends. Germline loops: CDR1 MNHEY, CDR2 SVGAGI.

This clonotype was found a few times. CDR3 sequence (DNA): TGCAGCGTGGCAGACAGGTCCGGGGCCAAAAACATTCAGTACTTC. It translates to CSVADRSGAKNIQYF. This chain links TRBV29-1 with TRBJ2-4; D possibly corresponds to TRBD1 (6 bases). The V and J ends lost 6 bases and 1 base respectively, with 16 bases between them. The CDR3 totals 15 residues. Germline lookup yields CDR1 SQVTM and CDR2 ANQGSEA. Together with reference TRBV29-1 and TRBJ2-4, the CDR3 gives the full variable domain: SAVISQKPSRDICQRGTSLTIQCQVDSQVTMMFWYRQQPGQSLTLIATANQGSEATYESGFVIDKFPISRPNLTFSTLTVSNMSPEDSSIYLCSVADRSGAKNIQYFGAGTRLSVL.

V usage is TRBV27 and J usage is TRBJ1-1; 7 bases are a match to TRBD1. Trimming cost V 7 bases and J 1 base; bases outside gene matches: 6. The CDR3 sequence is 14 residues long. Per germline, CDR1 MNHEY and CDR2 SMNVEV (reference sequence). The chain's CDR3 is CASTKGQANTEAFF. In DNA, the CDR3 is TGTGCCAGCACGAAAGGACAGGCGAACACTGAAGCTTTCTTT.

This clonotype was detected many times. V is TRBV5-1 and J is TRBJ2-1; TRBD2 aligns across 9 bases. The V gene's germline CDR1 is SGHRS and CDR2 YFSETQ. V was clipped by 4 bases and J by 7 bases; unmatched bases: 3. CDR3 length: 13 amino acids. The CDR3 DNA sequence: TGCGCCAGCAGCATGACTAGCGGAAATGAGCAGTTCTTC. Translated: CASSMTSGNEQFF.

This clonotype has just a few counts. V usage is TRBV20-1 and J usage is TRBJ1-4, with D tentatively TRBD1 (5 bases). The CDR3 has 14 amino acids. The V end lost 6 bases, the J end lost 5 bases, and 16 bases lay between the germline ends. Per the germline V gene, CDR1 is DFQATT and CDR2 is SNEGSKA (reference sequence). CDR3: CSAPTGTANEKLFF. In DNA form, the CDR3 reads TGCAGTGCCCCTACCGGGACCGCAAATGAAAAACTGTTTTTT.